This T cell receptor (beta chain) came from a study of human T cells and chemical hapten exposure (TCRdb year 2021). For the study in its entirety: For sensitization, 2% DPC in acetone was applied to a roughly 2 cm by roughly 2 cm area of upper inner arm skin. Patient blood was sampled pre-sensitization (week 0) and at 2, 6 and about 24 weeks after DPC sensitization. Patch testing was done on the upper back using Finn chambers containing 0.01% DPC, and results were scored after 6 days according to International Contact Dermatitis Research Group standards. Most of the patients in the cohort were female, and the cohort covered alopecia areata with under or over 50% scalp involvement, alopecia totalis and alopecia universalis. The libraries were sequenced as a pool, and the TCR yield per sample differed mostly because of small variations in library volumes within the pool. Both TCR alpha and TCR beta chains were sequenced from each blood RNA sample. The study tracked peripheral blood TCR repertoire changes in vivo during primary and secondary sensitization to the hapten diphenylcyclopropenone (DPC) in alopecia patients. Blood for TCR sequencing was provided by twenty-nine alopecia patients at one to four time points (pre-sensitization, 2, 6 and 24 weeks). Weekly therapeutic DPC doses were additionally applied to the scalp of patients throughout the roughly 24-week study period.

General findings and caveats noted by the study authors: Patch test score was positively correlated with the number of PT1 expanded TCRs, with significance at thresholds 8, 16 and 32 but not at 4. The number of TCRs above 1 in 1000 frequency did not change with DPC sensitization; there was no evidence of global repertoire structure alterations. Repeated subsampling changed both the strength of the expansion versus patch-test correlation and the threshold at which the correlation became significant. All patients had alopecia, a presumed autoimmune disease, so their immune response might differ from that of healthy individuals. Expanded TCRs formed significantly more large CDR3 similarity clusters than pre-sensitization or healthy control sets, consistent with antigen-driven responses.

The germline V gene sets CDR1 to SGHTA and CDR2 to FQGNSA. Including the terminal cysteine and phenylalanine, the CDR3 comprises 14 residues. The sequence is cut down to CDR3 DNA, 42 bases in frame from base 1. V loses 6 bases at its end and J loses 0 bases; junction bases beyond the gene matches: 5. This clonotype turned up a few times. The antigen this receptor binds is unknown. Qualities for individual bases were not recorded, and no much larger clone is one base off. Per the publication, the time point label means: patch test 1, 2 weeks after DPC sensitization. Per the publication, the treatment or condition label means: therapeutic diphenylcyclopropenone sensitization with weekly scalp DPC. Total RNA was extracted from unfractionated whole blood that had been collected in Tempus Blood RNA tubes. At every patch-test visit, the blood draw took place before the patch test was put on. Patients were eligible if aged 18 to 70, diagnosed with alopecia and judged suitable for DPC therapy, and pregnant patients were excluded.

Libraries were prepared through RACE. Sequencing was carried out with a NextSeq 500. Library preparation attached unique molecular identifiers to individual cDNA molecules for quantitative, reproducible TCR counting. In the source study's methods: Samples had a median of roughly 100,000 TCRs, with a range from about 23,224 to 750,000. The Decombinator software suite was used to annotate V, J and CDR3 in the TCR reads. Every sample was subsampled to the same number of TCRs (28,000) for the PS versus PT1 abundance plots. TCRs were defined as expanded if absent before sensitization and observed at least eight times at the 2-week time point. Starting from the raw public reads, TCRdb applied fastp trimming at Q25, assembled clones with MiXCR and retained in-frame beta chains. Every CDR3 protein is listed once, alongside the most common genes and DNA of its rows. For this entry, the V and J calls and clone size follow TCRdb and not the study's own pipeline. The sample records about 37,000 distinct CDR3 sequences, 5% to 7% of which are singletons. About 10% of the sample comes from the top ten.

This clonotype originated in a woman aged 30 to 39 with alopecia areata. Some clones in this sample may be carry-over from other donors' samples. The receptor chain draws on TRBV7-2 and TRBJ2-7, and 7 junction bases match TRBD1. Specimen: whole blood, collected in connection with sensitization to the hapten diphenylcyclopropenone (DPC). CDR3 reads: CASRMGTDSYEQYF. The sequence in DNA is TGTGCCAGCAGAATGGGGACAGACTCCTACGAGCAGTACTTC.